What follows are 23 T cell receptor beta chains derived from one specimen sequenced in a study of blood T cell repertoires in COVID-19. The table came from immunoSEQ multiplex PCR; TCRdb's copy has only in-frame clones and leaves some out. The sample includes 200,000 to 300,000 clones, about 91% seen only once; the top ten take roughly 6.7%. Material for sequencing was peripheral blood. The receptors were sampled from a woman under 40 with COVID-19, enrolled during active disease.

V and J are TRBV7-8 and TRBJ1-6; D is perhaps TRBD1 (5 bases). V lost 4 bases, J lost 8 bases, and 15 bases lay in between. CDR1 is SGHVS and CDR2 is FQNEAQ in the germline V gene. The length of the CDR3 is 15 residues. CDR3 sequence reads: CASSSEQVPYSPLHF. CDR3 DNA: TGTGCCAGCAGCTCAGAACAGGTTCCCTATTCACCCCTCCACTTT.

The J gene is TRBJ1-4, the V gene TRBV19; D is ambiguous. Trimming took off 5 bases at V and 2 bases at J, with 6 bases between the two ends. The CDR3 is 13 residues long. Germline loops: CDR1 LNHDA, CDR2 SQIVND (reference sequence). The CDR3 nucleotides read TGTGCCAGTAGTTTCAGGACTAATGAAAAACTGTTTTTT. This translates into CASSFRTNEKLFF.

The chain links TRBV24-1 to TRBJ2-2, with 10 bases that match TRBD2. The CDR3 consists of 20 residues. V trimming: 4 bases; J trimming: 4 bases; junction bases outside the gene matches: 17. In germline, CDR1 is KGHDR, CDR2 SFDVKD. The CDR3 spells CATSDPRPSKRGGLTGELFF. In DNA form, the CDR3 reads TGTGCCACCAGTGACCCAAGGCCCAGTAAGCGGGGGGGCCTCACCGGGGAGCTGTTTTTT.

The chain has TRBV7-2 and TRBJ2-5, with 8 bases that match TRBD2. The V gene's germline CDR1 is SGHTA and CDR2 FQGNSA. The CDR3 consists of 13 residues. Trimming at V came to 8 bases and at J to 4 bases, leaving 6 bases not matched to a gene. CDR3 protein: CASGSGSGETQYF. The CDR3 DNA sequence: TGTGCCAGCGGAAGCGGGAGTGGAGAGACCCAGTACTTC.

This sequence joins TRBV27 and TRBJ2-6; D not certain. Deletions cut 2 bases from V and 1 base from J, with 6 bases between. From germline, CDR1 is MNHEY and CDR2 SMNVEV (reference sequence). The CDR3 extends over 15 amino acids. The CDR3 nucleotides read TGTGCCAGCAGTTTAGAGAGATCTGGGGCCAACGTCCTGACTTTC. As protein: CASSLERSGANVLTF.

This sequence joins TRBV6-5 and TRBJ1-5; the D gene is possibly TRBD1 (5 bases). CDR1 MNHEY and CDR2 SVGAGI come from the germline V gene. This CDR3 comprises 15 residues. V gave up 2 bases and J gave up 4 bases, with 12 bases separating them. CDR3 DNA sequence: TGTGCCAGCAGTTACACAGGACGGGGGAATCAGCCCCAGCATTTT. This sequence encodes CASSYTGRGNQPQHF.

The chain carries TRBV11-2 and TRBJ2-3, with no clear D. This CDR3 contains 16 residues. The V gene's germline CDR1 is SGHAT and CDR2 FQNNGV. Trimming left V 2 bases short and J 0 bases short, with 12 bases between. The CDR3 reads CASSLLIDSSTDTQYF. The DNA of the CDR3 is TGTGCCAGCAGCTTACTTATTGACTCTAGCACAGATACGCAGTATTTT.

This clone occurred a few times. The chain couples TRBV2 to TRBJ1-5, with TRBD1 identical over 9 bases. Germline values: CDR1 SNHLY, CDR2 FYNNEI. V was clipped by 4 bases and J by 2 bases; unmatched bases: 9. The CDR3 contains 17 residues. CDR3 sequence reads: CASSGRRRQGGNQPQHF. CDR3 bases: TGTGCCAGCAGTGGACGGCGGCGACAGGGGGGCAATCAGCCCCAGCATTTT.

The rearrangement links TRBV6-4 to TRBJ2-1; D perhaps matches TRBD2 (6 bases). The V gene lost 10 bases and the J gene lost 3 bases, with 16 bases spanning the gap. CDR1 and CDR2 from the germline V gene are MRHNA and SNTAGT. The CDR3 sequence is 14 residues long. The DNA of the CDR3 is TGTGCCACAAGTGGAGGGAGGAACTACAATGAGCAGTTCTTC. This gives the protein CATSGGRNYNEQFF.

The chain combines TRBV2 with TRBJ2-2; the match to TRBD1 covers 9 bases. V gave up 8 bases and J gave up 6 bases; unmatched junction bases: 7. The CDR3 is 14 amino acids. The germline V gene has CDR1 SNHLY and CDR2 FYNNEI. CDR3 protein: CASVRDRVSGELFF. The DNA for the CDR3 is TGTGCCAGCGTCCGGGACAGGGTGTCCGGGGAGCTGTTTTTT.

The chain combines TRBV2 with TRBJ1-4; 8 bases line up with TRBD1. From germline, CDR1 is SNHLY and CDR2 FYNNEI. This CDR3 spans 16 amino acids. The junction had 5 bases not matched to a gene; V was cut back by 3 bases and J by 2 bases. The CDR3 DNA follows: TGTGCCAGCAGTGACCCCAGGGGGCCTACTAATGAAAAACTGTTTTTT. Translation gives CASSDPRGPTNEKLFF.

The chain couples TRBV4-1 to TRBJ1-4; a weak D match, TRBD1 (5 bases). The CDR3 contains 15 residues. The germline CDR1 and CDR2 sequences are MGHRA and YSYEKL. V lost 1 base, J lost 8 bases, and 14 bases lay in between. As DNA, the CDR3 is TGCGCCAGCAGCCAAGCTGAACTTGGGGGGGAAAAACTGTTTTTT. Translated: CASSQAELGGEKLFF.

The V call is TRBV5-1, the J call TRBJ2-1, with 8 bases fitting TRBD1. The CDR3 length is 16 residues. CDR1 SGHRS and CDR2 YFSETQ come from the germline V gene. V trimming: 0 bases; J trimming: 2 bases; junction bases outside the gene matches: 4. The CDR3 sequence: CASSLGTGLAYNEQFF. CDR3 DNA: TGCGCCAGCAGCTTGGGGACAGGGTTAGCCTACAATGAGCAGTTCTTC.

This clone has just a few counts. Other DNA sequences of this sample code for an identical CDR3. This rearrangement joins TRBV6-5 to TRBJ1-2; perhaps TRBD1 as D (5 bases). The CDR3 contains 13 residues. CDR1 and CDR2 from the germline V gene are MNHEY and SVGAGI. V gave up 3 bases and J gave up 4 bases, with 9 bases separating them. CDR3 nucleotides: TGTGCCAGCAGTTATAGTAGGGGCTATGGCTACACCTTC. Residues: CASSYSRGYGYTF.

The CDR3 protein is CASSLLTGDFQPQHF. The CDR3 nucleotides are TGTGCCAGCAGCTTACTGACAGGGGATTTTCAGCCCCAGCATTTT. V gene TRBV7-2 combines with J gene TRBJ1-5; the match to TRBD1 covers 8 bases. The ends lost 2 bases at V and 6 bases at J; junction bases unmatched: 6. CDR3 length equals 15 residues. Per germline, CDR1 SGHTA and CDR2 FQGNSA.

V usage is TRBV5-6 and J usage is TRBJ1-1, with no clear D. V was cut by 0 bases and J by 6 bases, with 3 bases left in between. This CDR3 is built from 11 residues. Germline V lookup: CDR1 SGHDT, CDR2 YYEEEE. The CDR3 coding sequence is TGTGCCAGCAGCTTGGGAGCTGAAGCTTTCTTT. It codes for CASSLGAEAFF.

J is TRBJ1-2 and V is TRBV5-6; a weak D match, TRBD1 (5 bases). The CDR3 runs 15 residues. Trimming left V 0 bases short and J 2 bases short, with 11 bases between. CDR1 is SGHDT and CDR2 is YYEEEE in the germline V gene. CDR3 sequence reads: CASSLDRRDNYGYTF. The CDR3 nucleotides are TGTGCCAGCAGCTTGGATCGGAGGGACAACTATGGCTACACCTTC.

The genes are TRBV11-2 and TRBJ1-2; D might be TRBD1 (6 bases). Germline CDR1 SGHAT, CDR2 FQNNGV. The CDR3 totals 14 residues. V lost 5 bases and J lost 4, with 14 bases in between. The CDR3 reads CASSISTGGYGYTF. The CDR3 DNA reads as TGTGCCAGCAGCATCTCGACAGGTGGCTATGGCTACACCTTC. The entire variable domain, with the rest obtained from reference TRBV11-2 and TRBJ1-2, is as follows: EAGVAQSPRYKIIEKRQSVAFWCNPISGHATLYWYQQILGQGPKLLIQFQNNGVVDDSQLPKDRFSAERLKGVDSTLKIQPAKLEDSAVYLCASSISTGGYGYTFGSGTRLTVV.

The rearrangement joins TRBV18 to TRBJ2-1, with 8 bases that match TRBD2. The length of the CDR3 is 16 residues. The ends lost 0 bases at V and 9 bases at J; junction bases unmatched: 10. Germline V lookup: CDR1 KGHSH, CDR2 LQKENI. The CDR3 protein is CASSPPGRGVVGEQFF. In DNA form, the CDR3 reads TGTGCCAGCTCACCACCGGGGCGGGGGGTCGTCGGTGAGCAGTTCTTC.

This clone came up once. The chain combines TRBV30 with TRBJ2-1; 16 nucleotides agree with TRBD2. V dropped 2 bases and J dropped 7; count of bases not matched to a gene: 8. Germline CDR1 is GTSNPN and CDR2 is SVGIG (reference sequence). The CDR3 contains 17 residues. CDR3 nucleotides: TGTGCCTGGAGTACCGACATGGGACTAGCGGGAGGGAATGAGCAGTTCTTC. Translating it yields CAWSTDMGLAGGNEQFF.

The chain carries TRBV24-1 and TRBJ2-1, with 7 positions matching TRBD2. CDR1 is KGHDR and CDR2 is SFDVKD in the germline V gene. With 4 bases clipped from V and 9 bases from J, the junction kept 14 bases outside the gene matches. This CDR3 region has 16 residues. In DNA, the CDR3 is TGTGCCACCAGTGACCCCGGGACTAACTCTAGGGGTGAGCAGTTCTTC. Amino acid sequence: CATSDPGTNSRGEQFF.

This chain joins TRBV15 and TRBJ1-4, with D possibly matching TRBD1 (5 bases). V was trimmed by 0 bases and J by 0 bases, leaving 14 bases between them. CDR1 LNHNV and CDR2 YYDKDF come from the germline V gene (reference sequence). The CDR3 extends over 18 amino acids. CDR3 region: CATSRDPIGDTTNEKLFF. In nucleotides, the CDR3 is TGTGCCACCAGCAGAGATCCAATAGGGGATACAACTAATGAAAAACTGTTTTTT.

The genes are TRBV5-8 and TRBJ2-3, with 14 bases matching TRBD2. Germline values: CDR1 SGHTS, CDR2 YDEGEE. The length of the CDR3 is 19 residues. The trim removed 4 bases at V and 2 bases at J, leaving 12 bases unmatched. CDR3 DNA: TGTGCCAGCAGCCCGTACGCCGGGACTAGCGGGAGTAACACAGATACGCAGTATTTT. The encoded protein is CASSPYAGTSGSNTDTQYF.